The rows below give T cell receptor beta chains drawn from one sample of a study of neurological immune-mediated disorders. One entry per CDR3 protein results from TCRdb running MiXCR on the 5' RACE reads. Here the sample spans about 52,000 distinct CDR3 sequences, around 4% being singletons. Source material: PBMCs. These receptors all come from a man aged 60 to 69 with multiple sclerosis. Both conserved end residues are part of each CDR3. A D gene is named only where the DNA matches it firmly. The size entry gives once, few, many, or a class for an expanded clone.

len,j_gene,v_gene,abundance,d_gene,CDR3aa,CDR3nt
14,TRBJ2-7,TRBV20-1,many,NA,CSARDLRQVYEQYF,TGCAGTGCTAGAGATCTTCGACAGGTCTACGAGCAGTACTTC
15,TRBJ2-1,TRBV20-1,many,TRBD2,CSATLSGSVGNEQFF,TGCAGTGCTACCCTTAGCGGGAGTGTCGGGAATGAGCAGTTCTTC
15,TRBJ1-4,TRBV12-3/TRBV12-4,many,NA,CASSTLGEANEKLFF,TGTGCCAGCAGTACCTTGGGGGAAGCTAATGAAAAACTGTTTTTT
11,TRBJ2-3,TRBV20-1,many,NA,CSASLTDTQYF,TGCAGTGCCTCCCTGACAGATACGCAGTATTTT
14,TRBJ1-2,TRBV4-1,many,NA,CASSLSPVDYGYTF,TGCGCCAGCAGCTTGAGCCCAGTTGACTATGGCTACACCTTC
15,TRBJ2-2,TRBV12-3/TRBV12-4,many,TRBD1,CASSSMTGEGSELFF,TGTGCCAGCAGTTCCATGACAGGGGAAGGGTCGGAGCTGTTTTTT
15,TRBJ1-2,TRBV12-3/TRBV12-4,many,NA,CASSFTGGIVYGYTF,TGTGCCAGCAGTTTTACAGGAGGGATTGTCTATGGCTACACCTTC
11,TRBJ2-7,TRBV20-1,many,NA,CSAPLPGEQYF,TGCAGTGCCCCCCTTCCCGGGGAGCAGTACTTC
14,TRBJ2-5,TRBV5-8,many,TRBD2,CASSPGLGWETQYF,TGTGCCAGCAGCCCGGGACTAGGGTGGGAGACCCAGTACTTC
14,TRBJ2-1,TRBV11-2,many,NA,CVSRGGQPYNEQFF,TGTGTCTCACGTGGGGGGCAGCCCTACAATGAGCAGTTCTTC
15,TRBJ2-3,TRBV5-6,many,TRBD1,CASSLLGQTTDTQYF,TGTGCCAGCAGCTTACTGGGACAGACAACAGATACGCAGTATTTT
16,TRBJ2-1,TRBV5-1,many,TRBD2,CASSFGASGTYNEQFF,TGCGCCAGCAGCTTTGGAGCTAGCGGGACATACAATGAGCAGTTCTTC
15,TRBJ2-3,TRBV5-6,many,NA,CASSLDRKDTDTQYF,TGTGCCAGCAGCTTGGACAGAAAAGACACAGATACGCAGTATTTT
14,TRBJ2-3,TRBV5-1,many,NA,CASSISRVTDTQYF,TGCGCCAGCAGCATCAGTCGCGTCACAGATACGCAGTATTTT